The T cell receptor beta chain under discussion was sequenced for a study of STAT3 mutations in large granular lymphocyte leukemia. Details on this clone: Its antigen is unidentified.

General study findings and limits: Every T-cell large granular lymphocyte leukemia patient had at least one immunodominant TCR beta clonotype.

The CDR3 has 15 residues. The ends lost 5 bases at V and 0 bases at J; junction bases unmatched: 6. The germline gives CDR1 SGHTA, CDR2 FQGNSA. The data were produced by immunoSEQ multiplex PCR, yet TCRdb's version contains in-frame clones alone and is incomplete. The sample has some 5,800 clones; around 77% are singletons. This chain joins TRBV7-2 and TRBJ2-7; 8 nucleotides agree with TRBD1. The sequence derives from a man aged 35 to 55 with T-cell large granular lymphocyte leukemia. Some clones in this sample may be carry-over from other donors' samples. Sequenced sample: peripheral blood mononuclear cells. Here the CDR3 reads CASSPRDRSSYEQYF. The CDR3 region has the DNA TGTGCCAGCAGCCCGAGGGACAGGAGCTCCTACGAGCAGTACTTC.